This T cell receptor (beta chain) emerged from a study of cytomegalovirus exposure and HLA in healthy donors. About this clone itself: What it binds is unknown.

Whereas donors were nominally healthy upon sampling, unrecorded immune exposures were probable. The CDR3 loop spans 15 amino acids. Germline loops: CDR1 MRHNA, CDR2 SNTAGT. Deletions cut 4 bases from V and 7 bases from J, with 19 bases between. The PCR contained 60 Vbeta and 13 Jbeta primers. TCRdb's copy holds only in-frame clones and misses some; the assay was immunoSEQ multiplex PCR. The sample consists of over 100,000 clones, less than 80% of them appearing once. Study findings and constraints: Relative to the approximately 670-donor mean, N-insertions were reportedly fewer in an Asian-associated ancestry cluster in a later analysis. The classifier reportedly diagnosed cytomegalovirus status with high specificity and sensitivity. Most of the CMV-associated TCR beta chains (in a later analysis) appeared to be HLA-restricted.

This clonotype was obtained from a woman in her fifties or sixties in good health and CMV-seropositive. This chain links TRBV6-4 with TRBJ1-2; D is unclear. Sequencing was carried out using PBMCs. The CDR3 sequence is CASSAGSTLTSGYTF. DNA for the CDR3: TGTGCCAGCAGTGCCGGGTCTACTCTAACTAGTGGCTACACCTTC.